This note documents a single TCR beta chain sequence. Which antigen it targets is not known. The CDR3 does not end in the conserved phenylalanine or tryptophan, so this is likely a read error. The data were obtained in a study of T-cell reconstitution after alpha-beta-depleted transplantation in children (dated by TCRdb to the mid-2010s). Regarding the complete study: The study quantitatively tracked T-cell immune reconstitution after TCRalphabeta/CD19-depleted allogeneic hematopoietic cell transplantation in children using TCR repertoire profiling. Overall study outcomes, separate from this receptor: The apparently early recovery of alphabetaT-cell counts about two months after transplant reportedly depended on only several hundred rapidly expanded clones that came from non-depleted graft cells. The high TCRbeta diversity at day 60 in some patients was ascribed to recipient T cells and intrathymic progenitors that had survived conditioning. Over subsequent months, a decline in hyperexpanded clone frequencies was noted, and after one year, T-cell counts and TCRbeta diversity were mostly ascribed to newly produced T cells.

Ends included, the CDR3 has 13 residues. Only CDR3 DNA is held: 39 bases, read in frame from base 1. CDR1 SGHDT and CDR2 YYEEEE are derived from the germline V gene. V and J are truncated by 0 bases and 4 bases respectively, leaving an intervening sequence of 6 bases. The treatment or condition label here, explained by the study, means: allogeneic hematopoietic cell transplantation with graft depleted of TCRalphabeta T cells and CD19 B cells. Transplant recipients were children who received TCRalphabeta/CD19-depleted allogeneic hematopoietic cell grafts. To prepare the library, PCR was applied. The run used an Illumina HiSeq 2500. TCR libraries were prepared with molecular barcoding, using unique molecular identifiers to normalize TCRbeta repertoire quantification. TCRdb redid the processing of the public reads, applying fastp at Q25 and MiXCR, and retained in-frame beta chains. Rows are unified per CDR3 protein, each entry keeping the most common DNA and genes. This sample lists around 670,000 distinct CDR3 sequences; roughly 14% were detected once. The top ten clonotypes cover roughly 0.77% of the sample.

Sequencing was performed on PBMCs, taken before TCRalphabeta/CD19-depleted stem cell transplant. The rearrangement combines TRBV5-6 with TRBJ2-3, with TRBD2 tentatively as D gene (6 bases match). This receptor was obtained from a girl aged 2 to 9 with congenital amegakaryocytic thrombocytopenia, due to receive a stem cell transplant. CDR3 loop: CASSLGGADTQYL. Read as DNA, the sequence is TGTGCCAGCAGCTTGGGGGGGGCAGATACGCAGTATCTT.